This TCR beta chain was recorded in a study of post-analysis software for immune sequencing data. At the level of the study: Disease courses included relapsing-remitting, secondary progressive and progressive-relapsing multiple sclerosis.

The TCR beta cDNA libraries carried unique molecular identifiers. Some 500,000 cDNA molecules came from roughly 1 to 10 million T cells. TCRdb re-analysed the PCR reads in MiXCR, keeping a single row per CDR3 protein. This repertoire shows 600,000 to 750,000 distinct CDR3 sequences, more than 50% found once; its top ten account for approximately 10%. A word on this clonotype: Its specificity is not known.

Study outcomes and limitations: Patients with multiple sclerosis recorded significantly lower normalized Chao1 diversity than controls, the study found. The authors found that F measure strongly co-clustered same-batch samples. There were about five TRBV segments more frequent in patients than controls, and TRBV5-6, TRBV5-1 and TRBV20-1 were among them.

The CDR3 is 20 amino acids. V gave up 4 bases and J gave up 8 bases, with 33 bases separating them. Germline CDR1 and CDR2: MNHNS and SASEGT. The sample consisted of blood. This sequence joins TRBV6-1 and TRBJ2-1, with D possibly being TRBD1 or TRBD2 (6 bases each). This TCR was sampled from a girl aged 2 to 10 with multiple sclerosis. The CDR3 here is CASSGPPGHSPLLSGDEQFF. CDR3 sequence (DNA): TGTGCCAGCAGTGGGCCTCCGGGACATTCGCCCCTCTTGTCGGGAGATGAGCAGTTCTTC.